This TCR beta chain was recorded in a study of T-cell memory formation after mild COVID-19. Study summary: Most TCR clusters belonged to a single donor.

In regard to this clonotype: Its antigen is unknown.

Germline V gene data show CDR1 as SNHLY and CDR2 as FYNNEI. The CDR3 length is 12 residues. V lost 5 bases and J 9 bases, leaving 11 bases between the germline ends. TCRdb itself ran the 5' RACE reads through MiXCR, one entry per CDR3 protein. The table shows 450,000 to 650,000 distinct CDR3 sequences, with just over 20% occurring only once. Findings and limits, study-wide: There were some responding clones in pre-infection memory, which suggested that cross-reactive memory had joined.

The chain combines TRBV2 with TRBJ2-1, with D perhaps matching TRBD2 (6 bases). The sample taken for sequencing was PBMCs or a T cell subset sorted from them (not recorded which). The TCR sequence derives from an adult woman who had mild COVID-19 (a few samples of this study predate the infection). Cell type and time point are not known. CDR3 loop: CASSWDSGEQFF. CDR3 nucleotide sequence: TGTGCCAGCAGTTGGGACTCGGGTGAGCAGTTCTTC.